This T cell receptor beta chain was sequenced during a study of T cell clonotyping in hematopoietic cell transplantation. Study observations and caveats: Recipient TCR diversity dropped after transplant; expanded clonotypes rose from day 30 to 180. Cells were unsorted, so CD4 and CD8 contributions were not separated. Graft donor and pretransplant recipient Inverse Simpson Index values predicted broader posttransplant TCR diversity.

Only in-frame clones appear in the TCRdb table, and some are missing; sequencing was by immunoSEQ multiplex PCR. The profile shows tens of thousands of clones, 90% to 95% of them singletons. Germline CDR1 MNHEY, CDR2 SVGAGI. V lost 2 bases, J lost 4 bases, and 11 bases lay in between. The CDR3 runs to 14 residues. As concerns this clone: Antigen unknown.

V gene TRBV6-5 combines with J gene TRBJ1-1; the D is unclear. Sequencing was done on a sample of peripheral blood mononuclear cells. The sequence derives from a woman in her 50s in good health. Some clones in this sample may be carry-over from other donors' samples. The CDR3 nucleotides read TGTGCCAGCAGTTACCGGCTGGTCGGCACTGAAGCTTTCTTT. Its translation: CASSYRLVGTEAFF.